This T cell receptor beta chain was identified in a study of CD8 T cells in ankylosing spondylitis. General study findings and limits: About 8 highly homologous variants made up a TCR beta motif, and this motif appeared characteristic of ankylosing spondylitis blood. A CD8+ phenotype characterized the disease-linked clones, which were relatively rare in peripheral blood. As reported, disease-linked clones showed significant enrichment in matched ankylosing spondylitis synovial fluid.

This CDR3 has 15 residues. V was cut by 0 bases and J by 0 bases, with 9 bases left in between. CDR1 and CDR2 from the germline V gene are SGHRS and YFSETQ. Quantitative 5'-RACE with molecular barcodes produced the TCR beta libraries. TCRdb itself ran the 5' RACE reads through MiXCR, one entry per CDR3 protein. The repertoire consists of 150,000 to 200,000 distinct CDR3 sequences, with around a third occurring once and the leading ten covering approximately 5.9%. In the case of this clonotype: Its antigen is as yet unknown.

Sequenced sample: synovial fluid, either unsorted or a sorted T cell fraction (not recorded which). V and J are TRBV5-1 and TRBJ1-1; unclear D gene. The sequence was obtained from a male donor with ankylosing spondylitis. The CDR3, as DNA: TGCGCCAGCAGCTTGGAGGCAACCTTGAACACTGAAGCTTTCTTT. Residues: CASSLEATLNTEAFF.